These 13 T cell receptor beta chains share one sample of origin, sequenced in a study of blood T cell repertoires in COVID-19 (TCRdb year 2020). Library preparation was by the immunoSEQ multiplex PCR assay. TCRdb carries this immuneACCESS record with in-frame sequences only. Its versions omit some clonotypes, under half of them owing to an unresolved V gene in the studies checked, with the rest unexplained. The sample includes over 400,000 clones, with around 85% observed a single time. Roughly 8% of the sample goes to the ten largest clones. Sequenced material: PBMCs or T cells enriched from blood (not recorded which). The receptors originated from a woman aged 55-69 years who had recovered from COVID-19.

This chain's CDR3 is CASSPRDRGQRSGNTIYF. The CDR3 region has the DNA TGTGCCAGCAGCCCCCGGGACAGGGGGCAAAGAAGTGGAAACACCATATATTTT. V and J are TRBV9 and TRBJ1-3; 12 bases agree with TRBD1. CDR1 is SGDLS, CDR2 YYNGEE, per germline. This CDR3 region has 18 residues. With V trimmed by 4 bases and J by 3 bases, 11 bases remained unmatched.

The CDR3 sequence is CASSPERRGRLAFF. The CDR3 DNA reads TGCGCCAGCAGCCCTGAAAGGAGGGGGCGCCTGGCTTTCTTT. The chain has TRBV4-1 and TRBJ1-1; 7 bases line up with TRBD1. V gave up 4 bases and J gave up 11 bases; unmatched junction bases: 13. The CDR3 length is 14 residues. Germline CDR1 reads MGHRA; CDR2 reads YSYEKL.

V usage is TRBV2 and J usage is TRBJ1-2; TRBD1 agrees at 8 bases. Trimming took 3 bases from V and 2 from J; bases not matched to a gene: 8. The CDR3 spans 16 residues. Germline CDR1 is SNHLY and CDR2 is FYNNEI. The DNA of the CDR3 is TGTGCCAGCAGTGAGACCCGGGACAGGAGGAACTATGGCTACACCTTC. It specifies CASSETRDRRNYGYTF.

The chain joins TRBV5-1 to TRBJ2-1; 8 nucleotides match TRBD1. After removal of 4 bases from V and 7 bases from J, the junction contained 10 bases not matched to a gene. There are 15 residues in the CDR3. Germline CDR1 is SGHRS and CDR2 is YFSETQ. CDR3 protein: CASSPKDTGGNEQFF. As DNA, the CDR3 is TGCGCCAGCAGCCCCAAGGACACAGGGGGAAATGAGCAGTTCTTC.

The chain couples TRBV10-3 to TRBJ2-3, with 8 bases lining up with TRBD1. V gave up 6 bases and J gave up 0 bases; unmatched junction bases: 2. This CDR3 comprises 14 residues. In germline, CDR1 is ENHRY, CDR2 SYGVKD. The CDR3 loop is CAIRRQGSTDTQYF. For the CDR3, the DNA is TGTGCCATCAGACGACAGGGGAGCACAGATACGCAGTATTTT.

This chain joins TRBV5-1 and TRBJ2-3; perhaps TRBD1 as D (5 bases). V was trimmed by 1 base and J by 2 bases, leaving 8 bases between them. This CDR3 has 14 amino acids. Germline V gives CDR1 SGHRS, CDR2 YFSETQ. The CDR3: CASSLSRDTDTQYF. The CDR3 DNA sequence: TGCGCCAGCAGCTTGTCCAGGGACACAGATACGCAGTATTTT.

The V gene is TRBV29-1, the J gene TRBJ2-5; 9 bases match TRBD2. After removal of 7 bases from V and 4 bases from J, the junction contained 1 base not matched to a gene. This CDR3 is 11 amino acids long. CDR1 SQVTM and CDR2 ANQGSEA come from the germline V gene. CDR3 amino acids: CSGRGGETQYF. Written as DNA, the CDR3 is TGCAGCGGGCGGGGGGGAGAGACCCAGTACTTC.

The chain uses TRBV25-1 and TRBJ1-1; D is unresolved. The CDR3 is 16 amino acids. Germline V gene sequence: CDR1 MGHDK, CDR2 SYGVNS. V lost 2 bases and J lost 1, with 14 bases in between. The CDR3 region is CASSEGGGRKNTEAFF. CDR3 nucleotide sequence: TGTGCCAGCAGTGAAGGTGGAGGGCGGAAGAACACTGAAGCTTTCTTT.

CDR3 coding DNA: TGTGCCAGTAGTATGGAGGGGGCCTCAGGAAACACCATATATTTT. This gives the protein CASSMEGASGNTIYF. The chain is built from TRBV19 and TRBJ1-3, with 7 bases lining up with TRBD1. Unmatched junction bases numbered 6, after V lost 3 bases and J lost 4 bases. This CDR3 comprises 15 residues. The germline CDR1 and CDR2 sequences are LNHDA and SQIVND (reference sequence).

The rearrangement links TRBV19 to TRBJ2-7, with a possible D match to TRBD2 (5 bases). The V end lost 3 bases, the J end lost 3 bases, and 9 bases lay between the germline ends. This CDR3 region has 13 residues. Germline V gene data show CDR1 as LNHDA and CDR2 as SQIVND (reference sequence). The CDR3 nucleotides are TGTGCCAGTAGTATTGGACGGGGCTACGAGCAGTACGTC. Its translation: CASSIGRGYEQYV.

This sequence joins TRBV5-1 and TRBJ2-1; D might be TRBD1 (5 bases). The CDR3 spans 15 residues. Germline CDR1 is SGHRS and CDR2 is YFSETQ. V dropped 0 bases and J dropped 1 base, with 8 bases sitting between them. The CDR3 loop is CASSLVSGSYNEQFF. The CDR3 DNA is TGCGCCAGCAGCTTGGTCTCAGGGTCCTACAATGAGCAGTTCTTC. Using reference TRBV5-1 and TRBJ2-1 for the parts outside the CDR3, the full variable domain is KAGVTQTPRYLIKTRGQQVTLSCSPISGHRSVSWYQQTPGQGLQFLFEYFSETQRNKGNFPGRFSGRQFSNSRSEMNVSTLELGDSALYLCASSLVSGSYNEQFFGPGTRLTVL.

The gene calls are TRBV28 and TRBJ2-5, with D maybe TRBD2 (7 bases). V dropped 8 bases and J dropped 2 bases, with 15 bases sitting between them. This CDR3 spans 14 amino acids. Germline CDR1 and CDR2: MDHEN and SYDVKM. CDR3: CASSGGGGQETQYF. CDR3 DNA sequence: TGTGCCAGCTCGGGGGGAGGGGGACAAGAGACCCAGTACTTC.

This CDR3 is CASSASLTVRTDTQYF. The CDR3 nucleotides read TGCGCCAGCTCCGCTAGCTTGACTGTCCGCACAGATACGCAGTATTTT. The J gene is TRBJ2-3, the V gene TRBV5-1, with TRBD2 as a possible D gene (5 bases). The CDR3 sequence is 16 residues long. Germline V gene sequence: CDR1 SGHRS, CDR2 YFSETQ. V shed 7 bases and J shed 1 base, with 19 bases lying between them.